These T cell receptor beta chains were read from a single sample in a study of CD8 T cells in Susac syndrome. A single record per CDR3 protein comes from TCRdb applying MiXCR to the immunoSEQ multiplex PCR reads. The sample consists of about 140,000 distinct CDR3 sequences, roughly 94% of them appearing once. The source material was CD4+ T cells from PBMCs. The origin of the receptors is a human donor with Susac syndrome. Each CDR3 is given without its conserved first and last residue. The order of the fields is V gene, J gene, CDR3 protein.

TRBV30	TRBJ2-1	AWREGQYNEQF
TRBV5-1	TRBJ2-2	ASSFRGTGELF
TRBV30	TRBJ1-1	AWGLQGARGAF
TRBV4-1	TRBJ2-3	ASSNWASGTDTQY
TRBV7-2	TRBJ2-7	ASSFRGGTVIYEQY
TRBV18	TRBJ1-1	ASSTDRNTEAF
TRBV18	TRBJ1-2	ASSPGQQNYGYT
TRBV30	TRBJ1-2	ACDIIPYGYT
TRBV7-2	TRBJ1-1	ASSRSGAEAF
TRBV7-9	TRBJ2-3	ASSPTGTVSTDTQY
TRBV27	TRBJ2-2	ASSKQGFTGELF
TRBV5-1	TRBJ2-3	ASSLGRGSTDTQY
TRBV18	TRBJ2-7	ASSRGLPGATYEQY
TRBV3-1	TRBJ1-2	ASSQGISYGYT
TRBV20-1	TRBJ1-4	SARVGLGEKLF